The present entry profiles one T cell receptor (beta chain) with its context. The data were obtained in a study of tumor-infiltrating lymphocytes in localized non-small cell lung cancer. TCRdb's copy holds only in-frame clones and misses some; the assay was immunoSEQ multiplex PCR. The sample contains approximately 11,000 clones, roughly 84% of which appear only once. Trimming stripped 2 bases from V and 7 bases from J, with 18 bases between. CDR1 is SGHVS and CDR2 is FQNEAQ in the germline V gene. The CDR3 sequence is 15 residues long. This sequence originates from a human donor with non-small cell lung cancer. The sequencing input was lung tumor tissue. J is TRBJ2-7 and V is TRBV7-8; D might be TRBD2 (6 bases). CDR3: CASSLSSTRGTEQYF. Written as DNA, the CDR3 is TGTGCCAGCAGCTTATCTTCTACGCGGGGTACAGAGCAGTACTTC. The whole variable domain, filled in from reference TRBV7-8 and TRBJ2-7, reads GAGVSQSPRYKVAKRGQDVALRCDPISGHVSLFWYQQALGQGPEFLTYFQNEAQLDKSGLPSDRFFAERPEGSVSTLKIQRTQQEDSAVYLCASSLSSTRGTEQYFGPGTRLTVT.